One and the same sample provided the 9 T cell receptor beta chains below, sequenced in a study of CD8 T cell repertoires and HIV-1 epitope variants. Profiled with immunoSEQ multiplex PCR; TCRdb holds only in-frame clones, not every one. The sample has some 5,000 clones; about 60% are singletons. Antigen specificity for these receptors is unknown. The sequenced sample was cultured CD8+ T cells derived from PBMCs. The receptors stem from a male donor with HIV.

CDR3: CATSRDRGTGNTIYF. CDR3 sequence (DNA): TGTGCCACCAGCAGGGACAGGGGGACTGGAAACACCATATATTTT. This rearrangement joins TRBV15 to TRBJ1-3; TRBD1 agrees at 10 bases. Looked up from germline, CDR1 is LNHNV and CDR2 is YYDKDF (reference sequence). There are 15 residues in the CDR3. V lost 3 bases to trimming and J lost 2 bases; unmatched junction nucleotides: 1. Supplemented by reference TRBV15 and TRBJ1-3, the full variable domain reads DAMVIQNPRYQVTQFGKPVTLSCSQTLNHNVMYWYQQKSSQAPKLLFHYYDKDFNNEADTPDNFQSRRPNTSFCFLDIRSPGLGDTAMYLCATSRDRGTGNTIYFGEGSWLTVV.

The chain carries TRBV28 and TRBJ2-3; 12 nucleotides line up with TRBD1. The germline V gene has CDR1 MDHEN and CDR2 SYDVKM. The CDR3 runs 17 residues. Germline trimming cut 3 bases from V and 4 bases from J; bases unmatched to any gene: 8. The CDR3 DNA is TGTGCCAGCAGTTTTGGGGACAGGGGGCAAGACCCAGATACGCAGTATTTT. The encoded protein is CASSFGDRGQDPDTQYF. Full variable domain (outside the CDR3, taken from reference TRBV28 and TRBJ2-3): DVKVTQSSRYLVKRTGEKVFLECVQDMDHENMFWYRQDPGLGLRLIYFSYDVKMKEKGDIPEGYSVSREKKERFSLILESASTNQTSMYLCASSFGDRGQDPDTQYFGPGTRLTVL.

The chain's CDR3 is CASSLGESVPEAFF. CDR3 DNA sequence: TGTGCCAGCAGCTTGGGGGAATCCGTCCCTGAAGCTTTCTTT. V and J are TRBV5-6 and TRBJ1-1; D unclear. Germline V lookup: CDR1 SGHDT, CDR2 YYEEEE. The CDR3 runs 14 residues. V gave up 0 bases and J gave up 6 bases, with 12 bases separating them.

The CDR3 protein is CASSPGAGGTEAFF. The CDR3 DNA reads TGTGCCAGCTCACCCGGGGCAGGGGGGACTGAAGCTTTCTTT. V usage is TRBV18 and J usage is TRBJ1-1; 7 bases agree with TRBD1. The CDR3 covers 14 residues. Germline CDR1 reads KGHSH; CDR2 reads LQKENI. Germline trimming cut 3 bases from V and 5 bases from J; bases unmatched to any gene: 6.

V and J are TRBV15 and TRBJ2-2; possibly TRBD1 or TRBD2 for D (5 bases each). This CDR3 is built from 15 residues. V gave up 5 bases and J gave up 5 bases, with 15 bases separating them. The germline V gene encodes CDR1 LNHNV and CDR2 YYDKDF (reference sequence). In DNA form, the CDR3 reads TGTGCCACCAGCTCGGCCCTCGGGGCTACCGGGGAGCTGTTTTTT. It specifies CATSSALGATGELFF.

CDR3 amino acids: CAWSTTSGGYNEQFF. CDR3 DNA sequence: TGTGCCTGGAGTACTACTAGCGGGGGCTACAATGAGCAGTTCTTC. The chain combines TRBV30 with TRBJ2-1, with 11 positions matching TRBD2. CDR3 length: 15 amino acids. V lost 2 bases, J lost 3 bases, and 3 bases stayed unmatched. Germline V gives CDR1 GTSNPN, CDR2 SVGIG (reference sequence).

V gene TRBV25-1 combines with J gene TRBJ1-4; tentatively, D is TRBD1 (5 bases). The length of the CDR3 is 13 residues. The V gene's germline CDR1 is MGHDK and CDR2 SYGVNS. Trimming pared 2 bases from V and 8 bases from J, leaving 9 bases between. The CDR3 region is CASSEGGNEKLFF. The CDR3 nucleotides are TGTGCCAGCAGTGAAGGGGGTAACGAAAAACTGTTTTTT.

About this clone itself: An end of the junction differs from the germline gene, which may be a read error. This chain links TRBV4-2 with TRBJ2-7, with 9 bases aligning to TRBD1. The CDR3 runs 18 residues. Germline CDR1 LGHNA, CDR2 YNFKEQ. For the CDR3, the DNA is TGTGCCAGCAGCCACCTTGGGACCGGGACAGGGAGCTCCAACGAGCAGTACTTC. It codes for CASSHLGTGTGSSNEQYF.

The V gene is TRBV27, the J gene TRBJ2-4; TRBD1 is a possible D gene (6 bases). The CDR3 is 16 amino acids. The germline CDR1 and CDR2 sequences are MNHEY and SMNVEV (reference sequence). Trimming shortened V by 5 bases and J by 0 bases, and 14 bases separated the two germline ends. CDR3 in amino acids: CASSRRTAIAKNIQYF. DNA for the CDR3: TGTGCCAGCAGTCGAAGGACAGCTATAGCCAAAAACATTCAGTACTTC.